This TCR beta chain comes out of a study of blood T cell repertoires in COVID-19 (dated by TCRdb to 2020 to 2021). For the study in its entirety: Samples covering the acute and convalescent phases of COVID-19 were provided by collaborators in the United States, Italy and Spain. The sample metadata nearly always contained a de-identified subject ID, COVID-19 status, age in years and sex. The prospective study material was composed of cDNA or gDNA derived from T cells, B-cell-depleted T cells, or PBMCs. Deeply sampled blood TCRbeta repertoires from subjects exposed to, actively infected with, or recovered from COVID-19 were included in the dataset. Where available, HLA class I and class II types were obtained from metadata supplied by the sample provider rather than from assay-based typing. The repertoires were released in a freely available public database meant as a resource for research on the immune response to SARS-CoV-2. Samples were obtained from the ongoing ImmuneRACE study (first 160 participants) and from 1,254 subjects provided by 6 global collaborators.

The CDR3 sequence holds 18 residues, the cysteine and phenylalanine included. The read is trimmed to its CDR3 DNA, 54 bases read in frame from base 1. Germline trimming: 4 bases from V, 3 bases from J; junction bases outside gene matches: 9. The germline V gene (reference sequence) provides CDR1 SGHKS and CDR2 YYEKEE. Comment on this clone: The target of this receptor is not known. No much larger clone is present one base from it, and per-base qualities are unavailable.

TCRbeta CDR3 regions were amplified from genomic DNA by means of the immunoSEQ Assay, a bias-controlled multiplex PCR. In the paper's pipeline: Within the assay, amplification of reference gene primers was used to estimate how many nucleated cells each sample contained. Sequence reads were collapsed and filtered to measure the absolute abundance of every unique TCRbeta CDR3 rearrangement. For each sample, productive Simpson clonality was calculated by taking the square root of Simpson's diversity index across productive rearrangements. Held by TCRdb, this immuneACCESS table contains in-frame sequences only and omits some clones. Under half of the omission traces to an unresolved V gene where checked; the cause of the rest is unknown. That table is the source of V, J and clone size, and D and trimming were worked out from the DNA. The sample table lists around 76,000 clones, about 83% of them with a count of one. The ten top clones hold approximately 7% of the sample.

One collaborating source in Seattle enrolled patients during active infection and followed them longitudinally through the course of disease. Collaborating institutions collected whole blood in K2EDTA tubes following their own protocols. For TCRbeta analysis, collaborator samples were shipped as frozen whole blood, as isolated PBMCs, or as DNA extracted from either sample type. Results and caveats for the whole study, not just this receptor: Clinical and demographic metadata were provided uncurated, with the amount varying by source and participant.

The source of this sequence is a young man with COVID-19, enrolled during active disease. The chain links TRBV5-5 with TRBJ2-3; TRBD2 aligns with 15 central bases. The material sequenced was peripheral blood. The base sequence is TGTGCCAGCAGCCCGGGACTAGCGGGAGGTGGGGGGACAGATACGCAGTATTTT. Translated, it reads CASSPGLAGGGGTDTQYF.